The 25 T cell receptor beta chains given below trace back to one sample, sequenced in a study of blood T cells in healthy people across ages. The use of a sample-barcoded 5' primer and a J-beta primer mix characterized a second PCR of roughly 7 to 12 cycles. TCRdb used MiXCR to reprocess the 5' RACE reads, holding one entry per CDR3 protein. The data contain about 1.7 million distinct CDR3 sequences, under 30% of them seen just once; the ten biggest clones take up 7.7%. Material for sequencing was blood. The source of these receptors is a woman aged 25 to 39 in good health.

This clonotype was counted only a few times. J is TRBJ2-5 and V is TRBV3-1, with D tentatively TRBD1 (6 bases). This CDR3 spans 18 amino acids. The V gene lost 1 base and the J gene lost 1 base, with 19 bases spanning the gap. CDR1 LGHDT and CDR2 YNNKEL come from the germline V gene (reference sequence). CDR3 DNA sequence: TGTGCCAGCAGCCAAGGGGGGCCAGGGGATGGCTTCCAAGAGACCCAGTACTTC. Translated: CASSQGGPGDGFQETQYF.

The chain employs TRBV6-5 and TRBJ2-5; D is undetermined. V shed 6 bases and J shed 11 bases, with 19 bases lying between them. CDR3 length: 13 residues. The V gene's germline CDR1 is MNHEY and CDR2 SVGAGI. The chain's CDR3 is CASRQALYNEQYF. In DNA form, the CDR3 reads TGTGCCAGCAGGCAGGCCCTCTACAATGAGCAGTACTTC.

The chain is built from TRBV5-1 and TRBJ2-1; D is undetermined. V dropped 3 bases and J dropped 0 bases, with 13 bases sitting between them. This CDR3 has 16 amino acids. Looked up from germline, CDR1 is SGHRS and CDR2 is YFSETQ. As DNA, the CDR3 is TGCGCCAGCAGCTGGCGCCAGTTAAGCTCCTACAATGAGCAGTTCTTC. Amino acid sequence: CASSWRQLSSYNEQFF.

This rearrangement joins TRBV11-2 to TRBJ1-1; D may be TRBD1 (5 bases). The CDR3 consists of 16 residues. CDR1 is SGHAT, CDR2 FQNNGV, per germline. V lost 6 bases, J lost 1 base, and 18 bases lay in between. The CDR3 spells CASREPGTGKNTEAFF. The CDR3 bases are TGTGCCAGCAGGGAGCCTGGGACGGGTAAGAACACTGAAGCTTTCTTT.

This clonotype was seen only a few times. This chain joins TRBV11-2 and TRBJ1-1; D is ambiguous. The CDR3 runs 14 residues. V was shortened by 4 bases and J by 3 bases, with 12 bases between the two germline ends. Germline CDR1 is SGHAT and CDR2 is FQNNGV. The CDR3 protein is CASSSIGSDTEAFF. The CDR3 bases are TGTGCCAGCAGCTCCATAGGGTCAGACACTGAAGCTTTCTTT.

This clonotype was counted between two and nine times. The genes are TRBV5-1 and TRBJ1-5, with a tentative D call TRBD1 (5 bases). The CDR3 runs 14 residues. The V gene's germline CDR1 is SGHRS and CDR2 YFSETQ. Between the trimmed V and J ends, which lost 0 bases and 7 bases, there was a span of 11 bases. CDR3 in DNA: TGCGCCAGCAGCTTGGTAGGGGAGGGGCAGCCCCAGCATTTT. Amino acid sequence: CASSLVGEGQPQHF. Full variable domain (missing parts from reference TRBV5-1 and TRBJ1-5): KAGVTQTPRYLIKTRGQQVTLSCSPISGHRSVSWYQQTPGQGLQFLFEYFSETQRNKGNFPGRFSGRQFSNSRSEMNVSTLELGDSALYLCASSLVGEGQPQHFGDGTRLSIL.

This clonotype was detected only a few times. The V gene is TRBV6-6, the J gene TRBJ2-5; 10 nucleotides align to TRBD2. Germline V lookup: CDR1 MNHNY, CDR2 SVGAGI (reference sequence). V was clipped by 6 bases and J by 5 bases; unmatched bases: 6. The length of the CDR3 is 14 residues. CDR3 in amino acids: CASRAGGQGETQYF. DNA for the CDR3: TGTGCCAGCAGAGCGGGGGGGCAGGGTGAGACCCAGTACTTC.

This clonotype was counted only a few times. The rearrangement links TRBV7-2 to TRBJ2-2; D not resolved. CDR3 length: 15 residues. Germline V gene data show CDR1 as SGHTA and CDR2 as FQGNSA. V dropped 1 base and J dropped 2 bases, with 8 bases sitting between them. The CDR3 here is CASSLVQTNTGELFF. The CDR3 DNA is TGTGCCAGCAGCTTAGTGCAGACAAACACCGGGGAGCTGTTTTTT.

Many counts were recorded for this clonotype. V is TRBV7-2 and J is TRBJ2-3, with D unclear. CDR1 SGHTA and CDR2 FQGNSA come from the germline V gene. Trimming shortened V by 5 bases and J by 6 bases, and 12 bases separated the two germline ends. The CDR3 runs to 13 residues. The CDR3 protein is CASSPQRPDTQYF. In nucleotides, the CDR3 is TGTGCCAGCAGCCCCCAACGTCCCGATACGCAGTATTTT.

V gene TRBV27 combines with J gene TRBJ1-1; 9 bases are shared with TRBD1. This CDR3 is 17 amino acids long. Per germline, CDR1 MNHEY and CDR2 SMNVEV (reference sequence). V lost 6 bases and J lost 1; bases outside the gene matches: 12. CDR3 DNA: TGTGCCAGCAGCCCGCACCGGGGACAGGGCTCGAACACTGAAGCTTTCTTT. It specifies CASSPHRGQGSNTEAFF.

The chain employs TRBV2 and TRBJ2-2; D is ambiguous. CDR3 length: 16 amino acids. Germline V CDR1 and CDR2: SNHLY, FYNNEI. Trimming took 3 bases from V and 1 from J, leaving 12 bases between them. The CDR3 bases are TGTGCCAGCAGTGAGTTGGGCGCGGAGAACACCGGGGAGCTGTTTTTT. It is translated as CASSELGAENTGELFF. Full variable domain (rest looked up from reference TRBV2 and TRBJ2-2): EPEVTQTPSHQVTQMGQEVILRCVPISNHLYFYWYRQILGQKVEFLVSFYNNEISEKSEIFDDQFSVERPDGSNFTLKIRSTKLEDSAMYFCASSELGAENTGELFFGEGSRLTVL.

This clonotype was found many times. The chain joins TRBV5-1 to TRBJ1-5; a weak D match, TRBD1 (6 bases). CDR1 is SGHRS, CDR2 YFSETQ, per germline. This CDR3 spans 13 amino acids. Trimming removed 4 bases at V and 5 bases at J, with 10 bases between. CDR3 protein: CASSPEGDQPQHF. CDR3 DNA sequence: TGCGCCAGCAGCCCGGAGGGGGATCAGCCCCAGCATTTT.

This clonotype was seen repeatedly, ten times or more. V and J are TRBV29-1 and TRBJ2-3, with 7 bases identical to TRBD2. V shed 3 bases and J 4 bases; nucleotides not matched to a gene: 1. The V gene's germline CDR1 is SQVTM and CDR2 ANQGSEA. The CDR3 is made up of 12 amino acids. CDR3 sequence reads: CSVDGRADTQYF. In DNA form, the CDR3 reads TGCAGCGTTGATGGGAGGGCAGATACGCAGTATTTT.

This clonotype showed up just a few times. J is TRBJ2-5 and V is TRBV29-1; tentative D call: TRBD1 (6 bases). The CDR3 is made up of 13 amino acids. Germline V gene sequence: CDR1 SQVTM, CDR2 ANQGSEA. Trimming shortened V by 7 bases and J by 5 bases, and 17 bases separated the two germline ends. Written as DNA, the CDR3 is TGCAGCGCTTGGGGGCCTGGGGCGGAGACCCAGTACTTC. It encodes CSAWGPGAETQYF.

This clonotype was found many times. The chain joins TRBV4-1 to TRBJ2-5; 7 bases agree with TRBD2. The germline V gene has CDR1 MGHRA and CDR2 YSYEKL. The CDR3 is 14 amino acids. Trimming removed 1 base from V and 3 bases from J; junction bases left unmatched: 2. Written as DNA, the CDR3 is TGCGCCAGCAGCCAAGTTGCGGGGGAAGAGACCCAGTACTTC. Its translation is CASSQVAGEETQYF.

This clonotype was picked up a small number of times. This rearrangement joins TRBV6-6 to TRBJ1-6; 8 bases are a match to TRBD1. The V gene's germline CDR1 is MNHNY and CDR2 SVGAGI (reference sequence). This CDR3 comprises 14 residues. Germline trimming cut 5 bases from V and 8 bases from J; bases unmatched to any gene: 5. The CDR3 is CASSPRGQDSPLHF. For the CDR3, the DNA is TGTGCCAGCAGTCCCAGGGGGCAGGATTCACCCCTCCACTTT.

V gene TRBV7-6 combines with J gene TRBJ2-7; 10 nucleotides align to TRBD1. CDR1 and CDR2 (germline): SGHVS, FNYEAQ. The CDR3 loop spans 15 amino acids. With 4 bases clipped from V and 4 bases from J, the junction kept 7 bases outside the gene matches. DNA for the CDR3: TGTGCCAGCAGCTCATACCGGGACAGGGGTTACGAGCAGTACTTC. Translation gives CASSSYRDRGYEQYF.

Details on this clonotype: One junction end disagrees with the germline gene, perhaps due to a read error. The chain recombines TRBV9 with TRBJ2-3, with TRBD2 identical over 13 bases. Germline CDR1 is SGDLS and CDR2 is YYNGEE. This CDR3 has 16 residues. CDR3: CASSAGLAGYTGTQYF. CDR3 DNA: TGTGCCAGCAGCGCGGGACTAGCGGGATACACAGGTACGCAGTATTTT.

For this clonotype: The junction departs from the called germline gene at one end, perhaps through a read error. This rearrangement joins TRBV2 to TRBJ1-5, with 9 bases fitting TRBD1. This CDR3 contains 16 residues. Germline V gene sequence: CDR1 SNHLY, CDR2 FYNNEI. CDR3 bases: TGTGCCAGCAGTGACCTCGGGACAGGGTCCGATCATCCCCAGCATTTT. Translation: CASSDLGTGSDHPQHF.

The chain's CDR3 is CASSEANSYNSPLHF. CDR3 nucleotides: TGTGCCAGCAGTGAAGCAAACTCCTATAATTCACCCCTCCACTTT. The chain carries TRBV2 and TRBJ1-6; no definite D call. V lost 0 bases to trimming and J lost 0 bases, with 3 bases between them. The length of the CDR3 is 15 residues. In germline, CDR1 is SNHLY, CDR2 FYNNEI.

Regarding this clonotype: A read error may be the cause here, since a much bigger clone is one base away. The genes are TRBV20-1 and TRBJ2-1, with D maybe TRBD2 (6 bases). CDR1 and CDR2 from the germline V gene are DFQATT and SNEGSKA (reference sequence). CDR3 length equals 16 residues. This chain's CDR3 is CSASSRWGVSYNGQFF. For the CDR3, the DNA is TGCAGTGCTAGCTCCAGGTGGGGGGTCTCCTACAATGGGCAGTTCTTC.

This clonotype has only a few counts. The chain carries TRBV7-2 and TRBJ2-1; 13 bases are a match to TRBD2. Looked up from germline, CDR1 is SGHTA and CDR2 is FQGNSA. CDR3 length: 13 amino acids. J lost 15 bases, V lost 5 bases, and 7 bases had no gene match. This CDR3 is CASSLRTSGSPFF. In DNA form, the CDR3 reads TGTGCCAGCAGCCTCCGGACTAGCGGGAGCCCGTTCTTC.

About this clonotype itself: Germline is not matched at one junction end, which may reflect a read error. This chain connects TRBV19 to TRBJ2-7; a possible D gene is TRBD2 (5 bases). Germline V CDR1 and CDR2: LNHDA, SQIVND (reference sequence). CDR3 length: 13 amino acids. This chain's CDR3 is CASSTGLNYGQYF. The CDR3 DNA reads as TGTGCCAGTAGTACCGGACTGAACTACGGGCAGTACTTC.

In its sample, this clonotype was seen a few times. V is TRBV19 and J is TRBJ1-2, with 7 bases aligning to TRBD1. V lost 10 bases and J lost 6; bases outside the gene matches: 14. Germline V lookup: CDR1 LNHDA, CDR2 SQIVND (reference sequence). CDR3 length: 14 residues. The chain's CDR3 is CATKMDRSSHGYTF. The CDR3 coding sequence is TGTGCCACTAAAATGGACAGGTCCTCCCATGGCTACACCTTC.

This clonotype came up once. The rearrangement links TRBV20-1 to TRBJ2-7; D call uncertain. This CDR3 has 16 residues. Germline CDR1 is DFQATT and CDR2 is SNEGSKA (reference sequence). Trimming shortened V by 2 bases and J by 1 base, and 18 bases separated the two germline ends. CDR3 residues: CSARKSGRVLSYEQYF. CDR3 bases: TGCAGTGCTAGAAAATCTGGTCGGGTATTATCCTACGAGCAGTACTTC.